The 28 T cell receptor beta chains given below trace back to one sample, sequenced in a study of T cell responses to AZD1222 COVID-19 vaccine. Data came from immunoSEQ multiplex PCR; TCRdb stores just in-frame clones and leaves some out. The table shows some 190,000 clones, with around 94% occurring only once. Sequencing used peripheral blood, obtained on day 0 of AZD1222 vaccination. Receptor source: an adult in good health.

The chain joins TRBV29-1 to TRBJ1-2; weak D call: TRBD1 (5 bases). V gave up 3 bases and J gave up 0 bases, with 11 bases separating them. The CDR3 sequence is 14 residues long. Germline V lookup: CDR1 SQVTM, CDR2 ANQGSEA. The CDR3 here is CSVESGSTNYGYTF. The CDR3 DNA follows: TGCAGCGTTGAGTCAGGGTCGACTAACTATGGCTACACCTTC.

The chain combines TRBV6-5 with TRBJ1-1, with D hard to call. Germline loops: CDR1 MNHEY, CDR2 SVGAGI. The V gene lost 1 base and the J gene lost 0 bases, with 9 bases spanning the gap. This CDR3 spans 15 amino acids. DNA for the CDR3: TGTGCCAGCAGTTACTATCCGTCAATGAACACTGAAGCTTTCTTT. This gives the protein CASSYYPSMNTEAFF.

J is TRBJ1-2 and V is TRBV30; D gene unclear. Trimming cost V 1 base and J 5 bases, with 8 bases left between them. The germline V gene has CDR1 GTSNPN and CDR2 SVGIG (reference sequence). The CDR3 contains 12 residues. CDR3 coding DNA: TGTGCCTGGAGTGCTGGGGAATATGGCTACACCTTC. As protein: CAWSAGEYGYTF.

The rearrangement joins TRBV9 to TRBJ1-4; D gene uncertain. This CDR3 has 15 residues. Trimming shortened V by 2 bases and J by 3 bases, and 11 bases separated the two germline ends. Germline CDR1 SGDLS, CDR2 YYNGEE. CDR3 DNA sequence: TGTGCCAGCAGCGTTTTTGGGCAGCCTAATGAAAAACTGTTTTTT. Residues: CASSVFGQPNEKLFF.

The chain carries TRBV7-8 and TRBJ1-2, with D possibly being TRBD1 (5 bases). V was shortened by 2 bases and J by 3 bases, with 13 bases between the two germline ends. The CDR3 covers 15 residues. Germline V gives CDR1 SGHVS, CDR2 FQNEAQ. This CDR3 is CASSLMRGSDYGYTF. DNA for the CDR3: TGTGCCAGCAGCTTAATGAGGGGTAGTGACTATGGCTACACCTTC.

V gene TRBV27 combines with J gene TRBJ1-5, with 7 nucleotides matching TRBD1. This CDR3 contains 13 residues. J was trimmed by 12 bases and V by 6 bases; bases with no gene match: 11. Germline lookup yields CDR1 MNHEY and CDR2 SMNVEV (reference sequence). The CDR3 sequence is CASSQGTAMFQHF. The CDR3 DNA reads TGTGCCAGCAGCCAGGGGACAGCCATGTTCCAGCATTTT.

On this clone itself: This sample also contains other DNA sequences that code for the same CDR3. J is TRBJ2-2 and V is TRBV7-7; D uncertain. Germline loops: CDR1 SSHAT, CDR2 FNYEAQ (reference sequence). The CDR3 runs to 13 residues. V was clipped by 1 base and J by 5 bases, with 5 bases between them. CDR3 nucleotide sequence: TGTGCCAGCAGCTTAGAAAGAACCGGGGAGCTGTTTTTT. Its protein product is CASSLERTGELFF. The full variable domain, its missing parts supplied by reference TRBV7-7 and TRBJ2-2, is GAGVSQSPRYKVTKRGQDVTLRCDPISSHATLYWYQQALGQGPEFLTYFNYEAQPDKSGLPSDRFSAERPEGSISTLTIQRTEQRDSAMYRCASSLERTGELFFGEGSRLTVL.

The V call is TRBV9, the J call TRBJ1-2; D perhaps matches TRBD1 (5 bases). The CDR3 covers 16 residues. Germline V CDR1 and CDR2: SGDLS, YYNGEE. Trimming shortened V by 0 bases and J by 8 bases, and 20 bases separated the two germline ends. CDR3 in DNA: TGTGCCAGCAGCGTAGTTTCCGGGACGGATATTGGGGGCTACACCTTC. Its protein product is CASSVVSGTDIGGYTF.

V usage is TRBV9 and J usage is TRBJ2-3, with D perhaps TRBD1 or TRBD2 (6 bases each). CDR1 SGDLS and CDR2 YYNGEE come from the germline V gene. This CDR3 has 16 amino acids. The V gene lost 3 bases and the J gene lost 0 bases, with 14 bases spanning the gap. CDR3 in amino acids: CASSEGGLRSTDTQYF. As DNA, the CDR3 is TGTGCCAGCAGCGAGGGGGGACTGCGAAGCACAGATACGCAGTATTTT. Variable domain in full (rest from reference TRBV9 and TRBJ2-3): DSGVTQTPKHLITATGQRVTLRCSPRSGDLSVYWYQQSLDQGLQFLIQYYNGEERAKGNILERFSAQQFPDLHSELNLSSLELGDSALYFCASSEGGLRSTDTQYFGPGTRLTVL.

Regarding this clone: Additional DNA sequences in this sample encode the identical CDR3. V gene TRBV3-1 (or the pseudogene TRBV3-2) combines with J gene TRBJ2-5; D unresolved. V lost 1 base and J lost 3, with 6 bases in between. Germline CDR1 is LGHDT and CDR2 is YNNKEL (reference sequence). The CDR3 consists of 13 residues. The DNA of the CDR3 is TGTGCCAGCAGCCAAGGCAGAGAAGAGACCCAGTACTTC. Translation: CASSQGREETQYF.

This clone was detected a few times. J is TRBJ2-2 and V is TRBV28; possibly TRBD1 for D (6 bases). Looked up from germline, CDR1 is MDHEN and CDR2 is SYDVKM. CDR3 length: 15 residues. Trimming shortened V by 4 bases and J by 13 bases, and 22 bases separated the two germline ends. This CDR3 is CASSSYTGISGWLFF. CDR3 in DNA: TGTGCCAGCAGTTCGTACACAGGGATCTCTGGGTGGCTGTTTTTT.

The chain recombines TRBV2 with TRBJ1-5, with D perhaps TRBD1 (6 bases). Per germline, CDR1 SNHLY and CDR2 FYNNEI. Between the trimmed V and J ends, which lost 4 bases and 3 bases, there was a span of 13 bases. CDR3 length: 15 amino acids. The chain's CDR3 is CASSGANRVNQPQHF. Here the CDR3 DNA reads TGTGCCAGCAGTGGTGCCAACAGGGTCAATCAGCCCCAGCATTTT.

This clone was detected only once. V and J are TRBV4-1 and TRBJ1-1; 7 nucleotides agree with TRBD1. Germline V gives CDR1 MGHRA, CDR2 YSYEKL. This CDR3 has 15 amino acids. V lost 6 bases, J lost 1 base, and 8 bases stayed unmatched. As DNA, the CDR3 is TGCGCCAGCAGTAGCCAACAGGGGACGAACACTGAAGCTTTCTTT. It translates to CASSSQQGTNTEAFF.

CDR3 sequence: CASSLDPRGGTQYF. The CDR3 DNA sequence: TGTGCCAGCAGTCTGGACCCACGTGGTGGGACCCAGTACTTC. The chain employs TRBV6-5 and TRBJ2-5, with D uncertain. V gave up 5 bases and J gave up 7 bases, with 17 bases separating them. This CDR3 region has 14 residues. Germline V CDR1 and CDR2: MNHEY, SVGAGI.

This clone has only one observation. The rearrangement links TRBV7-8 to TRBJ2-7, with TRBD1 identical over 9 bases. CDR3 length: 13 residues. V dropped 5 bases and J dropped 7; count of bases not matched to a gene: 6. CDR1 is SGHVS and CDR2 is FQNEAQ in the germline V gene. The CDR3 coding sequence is TGTGCCAGCAGCGTACAGGGGGCAGGGGAGCAGTACTTC. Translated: CASSVQGAGEQYF.

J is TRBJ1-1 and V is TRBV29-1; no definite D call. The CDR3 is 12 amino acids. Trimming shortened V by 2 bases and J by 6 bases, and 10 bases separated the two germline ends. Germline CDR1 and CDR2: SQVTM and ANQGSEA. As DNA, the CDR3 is TGCAGCGTTGAACCGGTTTTTGCTGAAGCTTTCTTT. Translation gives CSVEPVFAEAFF.

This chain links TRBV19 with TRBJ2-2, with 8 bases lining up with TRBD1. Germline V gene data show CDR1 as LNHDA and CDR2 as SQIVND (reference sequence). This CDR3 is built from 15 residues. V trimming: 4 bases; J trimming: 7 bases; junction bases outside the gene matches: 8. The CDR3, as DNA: TGTGCCAGTAGTAGAGACAGGGGAAATAACGGGGAGCTGTTTTTT. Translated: CASSRDRGNNGELFF. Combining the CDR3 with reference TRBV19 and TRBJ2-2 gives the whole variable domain DGGITQSPKYLFRKEGQNVTLSCEQNLNHDAMYWYRQDPGQGLRLIYYSQIVNDFQKGDIAEGYSVSREKKESFPLTVTSAQKNPTAFYLCASSRDRGNNGELFFGEGSRLTVL.

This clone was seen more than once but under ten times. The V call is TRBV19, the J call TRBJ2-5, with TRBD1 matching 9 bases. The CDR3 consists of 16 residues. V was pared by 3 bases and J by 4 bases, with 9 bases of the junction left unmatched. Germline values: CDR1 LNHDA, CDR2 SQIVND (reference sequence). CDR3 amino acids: CASSIRAGQGVETQYF. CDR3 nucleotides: TGTGCCAGTAGTATCAGGGCGGGACAGGGTGTAGAGACCCAGTACTTC.

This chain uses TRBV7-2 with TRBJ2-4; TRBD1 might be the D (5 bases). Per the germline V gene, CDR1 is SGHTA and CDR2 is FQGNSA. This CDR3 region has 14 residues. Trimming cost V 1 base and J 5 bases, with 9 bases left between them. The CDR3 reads CASSLGLGENIQYF. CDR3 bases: TGTGCCAGCAGCTTAGGCCTAGGGGAAAACATTCAGTACTTC.

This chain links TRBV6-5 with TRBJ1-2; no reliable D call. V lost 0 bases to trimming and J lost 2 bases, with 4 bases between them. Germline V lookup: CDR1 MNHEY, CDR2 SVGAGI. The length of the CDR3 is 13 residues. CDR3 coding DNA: TGTGCCAGCAGTTACTCGAACAACTATGGCTACACCTTC. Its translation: CASSYSNNYGYTF.

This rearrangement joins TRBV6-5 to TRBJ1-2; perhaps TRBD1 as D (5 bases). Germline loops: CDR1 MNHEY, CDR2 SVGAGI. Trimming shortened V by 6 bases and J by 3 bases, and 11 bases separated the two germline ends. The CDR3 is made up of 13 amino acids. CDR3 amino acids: CASRFRTYYGYTF. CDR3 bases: TGTGCCAGCAGATTTAGGACATACTATGGCTACACCTTC.

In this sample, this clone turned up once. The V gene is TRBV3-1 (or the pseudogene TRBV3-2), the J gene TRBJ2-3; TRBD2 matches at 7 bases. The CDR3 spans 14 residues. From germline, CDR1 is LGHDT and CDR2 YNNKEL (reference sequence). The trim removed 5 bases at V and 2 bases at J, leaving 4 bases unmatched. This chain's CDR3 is CASSRLAVTDTQYF. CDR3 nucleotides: TGTGCCAGCAGCAGGCTAGCGGTCACAGATACGCAGTATTTT.

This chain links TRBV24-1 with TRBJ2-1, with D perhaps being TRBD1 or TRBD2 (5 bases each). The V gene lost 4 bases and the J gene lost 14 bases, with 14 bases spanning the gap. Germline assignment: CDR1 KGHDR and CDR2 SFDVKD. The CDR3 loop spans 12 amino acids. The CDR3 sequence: CATSDPRGSEFF. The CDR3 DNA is TGTGCCACCAGTGACCCCCGGGGCTCGGAGTTCTTC.

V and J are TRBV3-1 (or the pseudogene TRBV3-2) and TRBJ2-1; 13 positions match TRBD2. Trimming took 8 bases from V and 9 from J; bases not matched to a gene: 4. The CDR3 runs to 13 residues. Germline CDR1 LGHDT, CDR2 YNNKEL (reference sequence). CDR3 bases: TGTGCCAGCCGGACTAGCGGGGGTAGTGAGCAGTTCTTC. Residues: CASRTSGGSEQFF.

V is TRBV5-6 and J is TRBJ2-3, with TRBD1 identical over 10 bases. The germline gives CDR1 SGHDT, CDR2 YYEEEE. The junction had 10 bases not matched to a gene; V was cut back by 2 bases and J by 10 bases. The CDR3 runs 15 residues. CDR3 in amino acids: CASSFGTGARRAQYF. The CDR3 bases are TGTGCCAGCAGCTTTGGGACAGGGGCCCGTCGTGCGCAGTATTTT.

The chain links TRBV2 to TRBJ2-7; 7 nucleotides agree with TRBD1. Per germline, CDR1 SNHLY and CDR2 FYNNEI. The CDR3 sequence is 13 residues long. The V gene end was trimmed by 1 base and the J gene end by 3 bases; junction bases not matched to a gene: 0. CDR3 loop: CASSEGTGYEQYF. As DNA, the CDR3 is TGTGCCAGCAGTGAAGGGACAGGCTACGAGCAGTACTTC.

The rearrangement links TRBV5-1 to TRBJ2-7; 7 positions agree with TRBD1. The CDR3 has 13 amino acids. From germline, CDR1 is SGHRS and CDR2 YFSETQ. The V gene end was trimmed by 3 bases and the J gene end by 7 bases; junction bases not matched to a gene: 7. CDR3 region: CASSSQGLREQYF. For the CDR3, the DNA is TGCGCCAGCAGCTCACAGGGGCTGAGGGAGCAGTACTTC.

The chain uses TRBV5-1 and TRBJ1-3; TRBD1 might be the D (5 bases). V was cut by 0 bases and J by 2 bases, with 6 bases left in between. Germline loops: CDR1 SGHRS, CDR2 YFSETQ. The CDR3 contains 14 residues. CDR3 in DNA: TGCGCCAGCAGCTTGGAGACAGCTGGAAACACCATATATTTT. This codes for CASSLETAGNTIYF.